The entry below gives a single T cell receptor (beta chain) sequence along with its context. Its antigen remains unknown. The data are from a study of identifying expanded T cells in peripheral blood. Broader study findings: Clone count variance between roughly 2-week samples rose with total template count.

Profiling relied on immunoSEQ multiplex PCR, and the TCRdb table lists in-frame clones only, not all of them. The table records about 89,000 clones, about nine tenths of them present only once. The V end lost 2 bases, the J end lost 3 bases, and 14 bases lay between the germline ends. The CDR3 covers 15 residues. From germline, CDR1 is MNHEY and CDR2 SVGAGI. The receptor was isolated from a person aged 18 to 69 in good health. V is TRBV6-5 and J is TRBJ2-7; D gene ambiguous. The material sequenced was blood. In nucleotides, the CDR3 is TGTGCCAGCAGTTACGCAGAGGCGACAAGCTACGAGCAGTACTTC. This codes for CASSYAEATSYEQYF.